Listed here are 11 T cell receptor beta chains from one sample, sequenced in a study of T cell responses to AZD1222 COVID-19 vaccine. Clones were sequenced by immunoSEQ multiplex PCR, and TCRdb holds only the in-frame ones, with some missing. In the table there are roughly 100,000 clones, around 92% of which are singletons. The sample in question was peripheral blood, obtained on day 0 of AZD1222 vaccination. The receptors originated from an adult in good health.

The gene calls are TRBV11-2 and TRBJ2-2; unclear D gene. Trimming left V 5 bases short and J 0 bases short, with 4 bases between. Looked up from germline, CDR1 is SGHAT and CDR2 is FQNNGV. The CDR3 consists of 13 residues. Here the CDR3 DNA reads TGTGCCAGCAGCCATACGAACACCGGGGAGCTGTTTTTT. Translating it yields CASSHTNTGELFF.

The chain recombines TRBV10-3 with TRBJ2-1; TRBD1 matches 9 bases. V lost 6 bases, J lost 8 bases, and 8 bases stayed unmatched. Germline-derived CDR1 and CDR2 are ENHRY and SYGVKD. The CDR3 spans 14 residues. The DNA of the CDR3 is TGTGCCATCAGCCCCGGGACAGGGTTTTATGAGCAGTTCTTC. Protein sequence: CAISPGTGFYEQFF.

This sequence joins TRBV7-9 and TRBJ2-1; 14 bases agree with TRBD2. CDR3 length: 16 amino acids. CDR1 is SEHNR and CDR2 is FQNEAQ in the germline V gene (reference sequence). Germline trimming cut 4 bases from V and 7 bases from J; bases unmatched to any gene: 6. The CDR3 is CASSSGLAGAWNEQFF. CDR3 bases: TGTGCCAGCAGCTCGGGACTAGCGGGAGCCTGGAATGAGCAGTTCTTC.

The chain couples TRBV30 to TRBJ1-3, with TRBD1 matching 7 bases. CDR3 size: 13 residues. Germline assignment: CDR1 GTSNPN and CDR2 SVGIG (reference sequence). J gave up 4 bases and V 2 bases, and 2 bases lay outside the gene matches. CDR3 in DNA: TGTGCCTGGAGTACAGGGGCCGGAAACACCATATATTTT. Its protein product is CAWSTGAGNTIYF.

The table lists this clone with a few counts. V gene TRBV25-1 combines with J gene TRBJ2-2; 8 nucleotides match TRBD1. This CDR3 contains 17 residues. The germline V gene has CDR1 MGHDK and CDR2 SYGVNS. Trimming cost V 6 bases and J 4 bases; bases outside gene matches: 13. The CDR3 here is CASSAQIRGRVTGELFF. In nucleotides, the CDR3 is TGTGCCAGCAGCGCGCAAATCAGGGGGCGGGTCACCGGGGAGCTGTTTTTT.

V usage is TRBV7-8 and J usage is TRBJ2-7, with 7 bases aligning to TRBD1. The CDR3 covers 13 residues. CDR1 and CDR2 from the germline V gene are SGHVS and FQNEAQ. After removal of 4 bases from V and 6 bases from J, the junction contained 6 bases not matched to a gene. The CDR3 coding sequence is TGTGCCAGCAGCTGGCGACAGGGTTCCGAGCAGTACTTC. Translating gives CASSWRQGSEQYF.

The chain uses TRBV19 and TRBJ2-3; 8 positions agree with TRBD1. V lost 6 bases and J lost 0; bases outside the gene matches: 26. Germline V gene sequence: CDR1 LNHDA, CDR2 SQIVND (reference sequence). The CDR3 contains 22 residues. CDR3 loop: CASRTRGFNRGFLGKSTDTQYF. In DNA form, the CDR3 reads TGTGCCAGTAGGACGAGGGGTTTTAACAGGGGGTTCCTGGGCAAAAGCACAGATACGCAGTATTTT.

The chain links TRBV5-1 to TRBJ1-2, with 8 bases that match TRBD1. Germline V gene sequence: CDR1 SGHRS, CDR2 YFSETQ. There are 15 residues in the CDR3. V shed 4 bases and J 6 bases; nucleotides not matched to a gene: 11. The CDR3 bases are TGCGCCAGCAGCCCGTTCGGGGCAGGGGGCAATGGCTACACCTTC. Protein product: CASSPFGAGGNGYTF.

The J gene is TRBJ2-7, the V gene TRBV28, with no clear D. V was clipped by 2 bases and J by 2 bases, with 13 bases between them. The CDR3 has 15 amino acids. Germline-derived CDR1 and CDR2 are MDHEN and SYDVKM. The CDR3 is CASSLPAAGTYEQYF. The CDR3 DNA reads TGTGCCAGCAGTTTACCCGCCGCAGGCACCTACGAGCAGTACTTC.

This sequence joins TRBV9 and TRBJ2-6; D possibly corresponds to TRBD1 (5 bases). Trimming shortened V by 4 bases and J by 1 base, and 9 bases separated the two germline ends. The CDR3 covers 15 residues. In germline, CDR1 is SGDLS, CDR2 YYNGEE. CDR3 nucleotides: TGTGCCAGCAGCACTTCAGGGTCTGGGGCCAACGTCCTGACTTTC. Translated: CASSTSGSGANVLTF.

The chain recombines TRBV2 with TRBJ1-2; TRBD1 aligns across 7 bases. CDR3 length equals 16 residues. V lost 2 bases and J lost 2; bases outside the gene matches: 8. CDR1 is SNHLY and CDR2 is FYNNEI in the germline V gene. The DNA of the CDR3 is TGTGCCAGCAGTGAAATACAGGGGTCGACCAACTATGGCTACACCTTC. It translates to CASSEIQGSTNYGYTF.